These 20 T cell receptor beta chains came from one sample sequenced in a study of blood T cell repertoires in COVID-19. The data were produced by immunoSEQ multiplex PCR, yet TCRdb's version contains in-frame clones alone and is incomplete. The sample contains approximately 500,000 clones, roughly 89% of which appear only once. Sequencing was done on a sample of peripheral blood. The source is a woman aged 45-65 years with COVID-19, enrolled during active disease.

CDR3 amino acids: CASRRGQGSNEQFF. The CDR3 DNA reads as TGTGCCAGCAGACGGGGACAGGGATCCAATGAGCAGTTCTTC. The V and J genes are TRBV6-5 and TRBJ2-1, with 9 bases fitting TRBD1. V dropped 6 bases and J dropped 6; count of bases not matched to a gene: 6. CDR3 size: 14 residues. Germline CDR1 reads MNHEY; CDR2 reads SVGAGI.

This clone appeared a few times. The rearrangement uses TRBV7-9 and TRBJ2-3; 10 bases map to TRBD2. Trimming took 5 bases from V and 2 from J; bases not matched to a gene: 4. The CDR3 runs 15 residues. In germline, CDR1 is SEHNR, CDR2 FQNEAQ (reference sequence). The chain's CDR3 is CASSISGGITDTQYF. The CDR3 nucleotides read TGTGCCAGCAGCATTAGCGGGGGGATCACAGATACGCAGTATTTT. Looking up the rest from reference TRBV7-9 and TRBJ2-3 gives the full variable domain: DTGVSQNPRHKITKRGQNVTFRCDPISEHNRLYWYRQTLGQGPEFLTYFQNEAQLEKSRLLSDRFSAERPKGSFSTLEIQRTEQGDSAMYLCASSISGGITDTQYFGPGTRLTVL.

J is TRBJ1-5 and V is TRBV6-5; 12 bases align to TRBD1. This CDR3 is 14 amino acids long. Germline V lookup: CDR1 MNHEY, CDR2 SVGAGI. Trimming cost V 8 bases and J 10 bases; bases outside gene matches: 9. The CDR3 is CASGRGTGGDPQHF. The DNA for the CDR3 is TGTGCCAGCGGCAGGGGGACAGGGGGCGACCCCCAGCATTTT.

This sequence joins TRBV7-6 and TRBJ2-1; 7 positions match TRBD1. There are 15 residues in the CDR3. V dropped 5 bases and J dropped 4; count of bases not matched to a gene: 8. Germline values: CDR1 SGHVS, CDR2 FNYEAQ. CDR3 sequence: CASSPEGTAYNEQFF. CDR3 nucleotides: TGTGCCAGCAGCCCCGAAGGGACAGCATACAATGAGCAGTTCTTC.

This clone was counted a single time. The V and J genes are TRBV5-6 and TRBJ1-2, with D maybe TRBD1 (6 bases). The length of the CDR3 is 13 residues. The V gene lost 2 bases and the J gene lost 8 bases, with 13 bases spanning the gap. Germline CDR1 and CDR2: SGHDT and YYEEEE. The DNA for the CDR3 is TGTGCCAGCAGCTTTACAGGGTGGGGCGGCTACACCTTC. It encodes CASSFTGWGGYTF.

The chain recombines TRBV30 with TRBJ1-3; D is unclear. Trimming removed 2 bases from V and 8 bases from J, with 10 bases in between. From germline, CDR1 is GTSNPN and CDR2 SVGIG (reference sequence). The CDR3 is 12 amino acids. Here the CDR3 reads CAWSLVLDTIYF. The CDR3, as DNA: TGTGCCTGGAGTCTAGTTTTGGACACCATATATTTT.

This clone has just one count. The V call is TRBV19, the J call TRBJ2-5; 7 nucleotides line up with TRBD1. Germline-derived CDR1 and CDR2 are LNHDA and SQIVND (reference sequence). The CDR3 covers 14 residues. J lost 2 bases, V lost 4 bases, and 4 bases had no gene match. The CDR3 DNA follows: TGTGCCAGTAGTACCGGGACAGCACAAGAGACCCAGTACTTC. Its translation is CASSTGTAQETQYF.

The chain is built from TRBV6-5 and TRBJ1-2, with D perhaps TRBD1 (5 bases). The ends were cut back, 7 bases at V and 8 bases at J, with 23 bases in the middle. The CDR3 is made up of 15 amino acids. In germline, CDR1 is MNHEY, CDR2 SVGAGI. In nucleotides, the CDR3 is TGTGCCAGCACCCCAATAGAAGGGGTTTGGAAAGGCTACACCTTC. Its translation: CASTPIEGVWKGYTF.

In this sample, this clone turned up a few times. The CDR3 here is CASTALSNEQFF. The CDR3 DNA follows: TGTGCCAGCACCGCGCTTTCCAATGAGCAGTTCTTC. The chain is built from TRBV12-3 or TRBV12-4 and TRBJ2-1; no reliable D call. V was pared by 7 bases and J by 6 bases, with 10 bases between. The CDR3 is 12 amino acids.

The J gene is TRBJ1-5, the V gene TRBV28; TRBD1 matches at 7 bases. After removal of 8 bases from V and 4 bases from J, the junction contained 8 bases not matched to a gene. Per the germline V gene, CDR1 is MDHEN and CDR2 is SYDVKM. This CDR3 comprises 14 residues. CDR3 sequence (DNA): TGTGCCAGCTGCTCAGGGGGTCTGAATCAGCCCCAGCATTTT. Its protein is CASCSGGLNQPQHF. Full variable domain (outside the CDR3, taken from reference TRBV28 and TRBJ1-5): DVKVTQSSRYLVKRTGEKVFLECVQDMDHENMFWYRQDPGLGLRLIYFSYDVKMKEKGDIPEGYSVSREKKERFSLILESASTNQTSMYLCASCSGGLNQPQHFGDGTRLSIL.

V usage is TRBV27 and J usage is TRBJ2-3; 13 bases align to TRBD2. Trimming took 2 bases from V and 3 from J; bases not matched to a gene: 2. The CDR3 loop spans 16 amino acids. CDR1 and CDR2 (germline): MNHEY, SMNVEV (reference sequence). The CDR3 loop is CASSLTSGGGTDTQYF. The CDR3 DNA sequence: TGTGCCAGCAGTTTAACTAGCGGGGGGGGGACAGATACGCAGTATTTT.

The genes are TRBV29-1 and TRBJ1-2, with 8 bases matching TRBD1. V lost 6 bases, J lost 0 bases, and 12 bases stayed unmatched. CDR3 size: 16 residues. Germline assignment: CDR1 SQVTM and CDR2 ANQGSEA. Written as DNA, the CDR3 is TGCAGCGTGACCCCCGAGACAGGGGAATCTAACTATGGCTACACCTTC. Translating it yields CSVTPETGESNYGYTF.

This clone was observed a handful of times. J is TRBJ1-6 and V is TRBV6-6; 7 bases align to TRBD1. V lost 5 bases, J lost 10 bases, and 8 bases stayed unmatched. The CDR3 has 14 amino acids. Germline assignment: CDR1 MNHNY and CDR2 SVGAGI (reference sequence). The CDR3 DNA sequence: TGTGCCAGCAGTCTATCGACAGGGAGCTCACCCCTCCACTTT. This encodes CASSLSTGSSPLHF.

This clone was detected a few times. V gene TRBV12-5 combines with J gene TRBJ1-4; 7 bases match TRBD1. The germline V gene has CDR1 LGHNT and CDR2 FRNRAP. After removal of 1 base from V and 0 bases from J, the junction contained 2 bases not matched to a gene. This CDR3 comprises 16 residues. The CDR3 loop reads CASGLGQGPTNEKLFF. The CDR3 DNA reads as TGTGCTAGTGGTTTGGGACAGGGACCAACTAATGAAAAACTGTTTTTT. The full variable domain, its missing parts supplied by reference TRBV12-5 and TRBJ1-4, is DARVTQTPRHKVTEMGQEVTMRCQPILGHNTVFWYRQTMMQGLELLAYFRNRAPLDDSGMPKDRFSAEMPDATLATLKIQPSEPRDSAVYFCASGLGQGPTNEKLFFGSGTQLSVL.

This clone was seen a single time. The chain carries TRBV30 and TRBJ1-4, with 7 bases aligning to TRBD1. Germline values: CDR1 GTSNPN, CDR2 SVGIG (reference sequence). The junction had 10 bases not matched to a gene; V was cut back by 5 bases and J by 10 bases. The CDR3 has 13 residues. As DNA, the CDR3 is TGTGCCTGGGGAGGGGGCGCCGGGGGAAAACTGTTTTTT. It yields the protein CAWGGGAGGKLFF.

The chain employs TRBV2 and TRBJ2-3; D gene unclear. Trimming removed 4 bases at V and 5 bases at J, with 10 bases between. The V gene's germline CDR1 is SNHLY and CDR2 FYNNEI. The CDR3 spans 13 residues. CDR3 DNA sequence: TGTGCCAGCAGTGTTCTAATCGGAGATACGCAGTATTTT. It codes for CASSVLIGDTQYF. Filled out from reference TRBV2 and TRBJ2-3, the complete variable domain reads EPEVTQTPSHQVTQMGQEVILRCVPISNHLYFYWYRQILGQKVEFLVSFYNNEISEKSEIFDDQFSVERPDGSNFTLKIRSTKLEDSAMYFCASSVLIGDTQYFGPGTRLTVL.

V usage is TRBV19 and J usage is TRBJ2-7, with D possibly being TRBD1 (6 bases). The CDR3 is 14 residues long. Looked up from germline, CDR1 is LNHDA and CDR2 is SQIVND (reference sequence). V was cut by 5 bases and J by 5 bases, with 16 bases left in between. This CDR3 is CASSSQQGYHEQYF. DNA for the CDR3: TGTGCCAGTAGTTCGCAACAGGGATATCACGAGCAGTACTTC.

The CDR3 protein is CASSSDRGWGYTF. The CDR3 DNA reads as TGTGCCAGCAGTTCCGACAGGGGATGGGGCTACACCTTC. The chain carries TRBV28 and TRBJ1-2; TRBD1 matches at 8 bases. CDR3 size: 13 residues. Germline V gives CDR1 MDHEN, CDR2 SYDVKM. V lost 4 bases, J lost 8 bases, and 6 bases stayed unmatched.

About this clone: At one end the junction does not follow the germline gene, possibly because of a read error. CDR3 sequence reads: CASSRSDRSNENLFF. CDR3 in DNA: TGTGCCAGCAGCCGCTCTGACAGAAGTAATGAAAACCTGTTTTTT. The chain combines TRBV7-9 with TRBJ1-4, with D possibly TRBD1 on 5 matching bases. Germline V gene lookup returns CDR1 SEHNR and CDR2 FQNEAQ (reference sequence). This CDR3 comprises 15 residues. The complete variable domain, with remaining parts taken from reference TRBV7-9 and TRBJ1-4, reads DTGVSQNPRHKITKRGQNVTFRCDPISEHNRLYWYRQTLGQGPEFLTYFQNEAQLEKSRLLSDRFSAERPKGSFSTLEIQRTEQGDSAMYLCASSRSDRSNENLFFGSGTQLSVL.

The CDR3 DNA sequence: TGTGCCATTGGGACAGGGAATACTGAAGCTTTCTTT. This gives the protein CAIGTGNTEAFF. The rearrangement joins TRBV12-3 or TRBV12-4 to TRBJ1-1; TRBD1 aligns across 9 bases. The junction had 5 bases not matched to a gene; V was cut back by 10 bases and J by 5 bases. This CDR3 region has 12 residues.